The 21 T cell receptor beta chains presented below share a single source sample, sequenced in a study of cytomegalovirus exposure and HLA in healthy donors (TCRdb year 2017). Preparation of the library involved the immunoSEQ multiplex PCR assay. The multiplex PCR relied on a mix of 60 forward primers for TCR Vbeta segments and 13 reverse primers for TCR Jbeta segments. As stored in TCRdb, this immuneACCESS dataset retains in-frame rearrangements with V and J assigned. A fraction of the clones does not appear; measured against another copy, unresolved V genes explain less than half of the discrepancy, and the remainder lacks a known reason. Recorded for this sample are over 150,000 clones; around 80% of them occurred a single time. In total, the top ten clones hold around 3% of the sample. The sample comprised PBMCs. Source of these receptors: a woman between 45 and 60 years old in good health and CMV-seropositive.

This clone showed up just a few times. This chain links TRBV7-2 with TRBJ1-2, with 9 bases matching TRBD1. After removal of 4 bases from V and 4 bases from J, the junction contained 10 bases not matched to a gene. Germline-derived CDR1 and CDR2 are SGHTA and FQGNSA. The CDR3 is 16 residues long. CDR3 in amino acids: CASSSTPGQGGYGYTF. In nucleotides, the CDR3 is TGTGCCAGCAGCTCAACACCGGGACAGGGAGGCTATGGCTACACCTTC.

The chain is built from TRBV5-1 and TRBJ2-1; 8 bases match TRBD2. V shed 4 bases, J shed 4 bases, and the junction held 4 bases outside the gene matches. Looked up from germline, CDR1 is SGHRS and CDR2 is YFSETQ. The CDR3 is 14 residues long. The CDR3 is CASSPGTRYNEQFF. The DNA of the CDR3 is TGCGCCAGCAGCCCCGGGACTAGATACAATGAGCAGTTCTTC.

The V and J genes are TRBV12-5 and TRBJ1-5; 10 bases agree with TRBD1. The J segment lost 6 bases and the V segment lost 6 bases, leaving 8 bases of the junction unmatched. The CDR3 consists of 15 residues. Germline V gene sequence: CDR1 LGHNT, CDR2 FRNRAP. The CDR3 spells CASGQGDRGFQPQHF. The CDR3 DNA sequence: TGTGCTAGTGGCCAGGGGGACAGGGGATTTCAGCCCCAGCATTTT.

The J gene is TRBJ1-2, the V gene TRBV7-9; the D gene is possibly TRBD1 (5 bases). CDR1 and CDR2 from the germline V gene are SEHNR and FQNEAQ (reference sequence). This CDR3 comprises 16 residues. V lost 6 bases and J 4 bases, leaving 21 bases between the germline ends. CDR3 in amino acids: CASRPRRGSGPYGYTF. CDR3 in DNA: TGTGCCAGCAGACCCCGGAGGGGCAGCGGCCCCTATGGCTACACCTTC.

CDR3 in amino acids: CASSSGGYGYTF. For the CDR3, the DNA is TGTGCCAGCAGCTCCGGGGGCTATGGCTACACCTTC. This chain uses TRBV7-9 with TRBJ1-2, with a tentative D call TRBD1 (5 bases). This CDR3 region has 12 residues. Trimming shortened V by 4 bases and J by 4 bases, and 7 bases separated the two germline ends. The germline gives CDR1 SEHNR, CDR2 FQNEAQ (reference sequence).

This chain uses TRBV6-6 with TRBJ1-1, with 7 nucleotides matching TRBD1. The trim removed 0 bases at V and 7 bases at J, leaving 8 bases unmatched. Germline V lookup: CDR1 MNHNY, CDR2 SVGAGI (reference sequence). The CDR3 runs to 15 residues. The CDR3: CASSYSGVGTVEAFF. The CDR3 DNA sequence: TGTGCCAGCAGTTACTCAGGGGTCGGGACAGTTGAAGCTTTCTTT.

This sequence joins TRBV5-1 and TRBJ2-5; TRBD1 matches at 7 bases. J lost 5 bases, V lost 4 bases, and 5 bases had no gene match. This CDR3 region has 13 residues. Germline loops: CDR1 SGHRS, CDR2 YFSETQ. In DNA, the CDR3 is TGCGCCAGCAGCGCGACAGGGAAGGAGACCCAGTACTTC. The encoded protein is CASSATGKETQYF. Full variable domain (outside the CDR3, taken from reference TRBV5-1 and TRBJ2-5): KAGVTQTPRYLIKTRGQQVTLSCSPISGHRSVSWYQQTPGQGLQFLFEYFSETQRNKGNFPGRFSGRQFSNSRSEMNVSTLELGDSALYLCASSATGKETQYFGPGTRLLVL.

The CDR3 loop is CASSVGVAEFTDTQYF. The CDR3 bases are TGTGCCAGCAGCGTAGGTGTAGCGGAGTTCACAGATACGCAGTATTTT. The chain employs TRBV9 and TRBJ2-3; TRBD2 is a possible D gene (6 bases). The germline gives CDR1 SGDLS, CDR2 YYNGEE. The CDR3 covers 16 residues. Trimming left V 0 bases short and J 2 bases short, with 13 bases between.

The gene calls are TRBV9 and TRBJ2-2, with a possible D match to TRBD2 (5 bases). Trimming removed 0 bases from V and 13 bases from J, with 13 bases in between. The CDR3 covers 13 residues. CDR1 SGDLS and CDR2 YYNGEE come from the germline V gene. The CDR3 is CASSVGTSGGLFF. The CDR3, as DNA: TGTGCCAGCAGCGTAGGAACCAGCGGTGGGCTGTTTTTT.

CDR3: CASSLKTRILGRGDMNTEAFF. CDR3 DNA: TGTGCCAGTTCTTTAAAAACCCGTATTCTCGGCAGGGGAGACATGAACACTGAAGCTTTCTTT. The rearrangement joins TRBV19 to TRBJ1-1; D is possibly TRBD1 (6 bases). The CDR3 runs 21 residues. In germline, CDR1 is LNHDA, CDR2 SQIVND (reference sequence). V lost 8 bases to trimming and J lost 0 bases, with 34 bases between them.

V and J are TRBV23-1 and TRBJ2-7; 8 positions match TRBD2. TRBV23-1 is classed as an ORF, of uncertain function. The CDR3 is made up of 19 amino acids. Germline trimming cut 4 bases from V and 4 bases from J; bases unmatched to any gene: 21. CDR3 region: CASSPKRGLVGCGIYEQYF. In nucleotides, the CDR3 is TGCGCCAGCAGTCCCAAAAGGGGACTAGTCGGTTGTGGGATTTACGAGCAGTACTTC.

This chain connects TRBV9 to TRBJ1-2; 7 nucleotides agree with TRBD1. The V segment lost 0 bases and the J segment 6 bases; nucleotides outside the gene matches: 8. The CDR3 has 15 residues. Germline CDR1 and CDR2: SGDLS and YYNGEE. The CDR3 DNA is TGTGCCAGCAGCGTAGATAACAGGGGATTCGATGGCTACACCTTC. Translating it yields CASSVDNRGFDGYTF.

For the CDR3, the DNA is TGTGCCAGCAGCGTAAGAACGGAGAATGAGCAGTTCTTC. This sequence encodes CASSVRTENEQFF. The chain couples TRBV9 to TRBJ2-1, with D uncertain. In germline, CDR1 is SGDLS, CDR2 YYNGEE. V was trimmed by 1 base and J by 7 bases, leaving 9 bases between them. The CDR3 extends over 13 amino acids.

This clone has a handful of counts. The chain uses TRBV14 and TRBJ1-1; 7 bases line up with TRBD1. Germline V gives CDR1 SGHDN, CDR2 FVKESK. The CDR3 totals 18 residues. V was clipped by 1 base and J by 3 bases; unmatched bases: 14. The chain's CDR3 is CASSQVSLEVGGHTEAFF. CDR3 bases: TGTGCCAGCAGCCAAGTAAGTTTAGAAGTAGGGGGCCACACTGAAGCTTTCTTT.

This clone was detected only a few times. The CDR3 DNA reads as TGCGCCACCCTCACGCGACCCCCAGGGCCCTCCTACGAGCAGTACTTC. Its protein is CATLTRPPGPSYEQYF. The rearrangement links TRBV10-1 to TRBJ2-7; TRBD1 might be the D (5 bases). Germline V gene data show CDR1 as WNHNN and CDR2 as SYGVQD (reference sequence). CDR3 length: 16 residues. V dropped 10 bases and J dropped 0 bases, with 22 bases sitting between them.

The genes are TRBV10-3 and TRBJ1-2; 10 bases match TRBD1. There are 17 residues in the CDR3. Germline trimming cut 5 bases from V and 4 bases from J; bases unmatched to any gene: 13. Germline CDR1 and CDR2: ENHRY and SYGVKD. In nucleotides, the CDR3 is TGTGCCATCAGTCTTACCGGGACAGGGGAGGAGGGCTATGGCTACACCTTC. The encoded protein is CAISLTGTGEEGYGYTF.

A remark on this clone: The same CDR3 also results from other DNA sequences found in this sample. V gene TRBV4-3 combines with J gene TRBJ1-4; a weak D match, TRBD1 (6 bases). Looked up from germline, CDR1 is LGHNA and CDR2 is YSLEER. The CDR3 extends over 15 amino acids. V was clipped by 0 bases and J by 5 bases, with 10 bases between them. The CDR3 region has the DNA TGCGCCAGCAGCCAAGACAGGGGTCAGAATGAAAAACTGTTTTTT. This codes for CASSQDRGQNEKLFF.

This clone was observed once. The gene calls are TRBV9 and TRBJ1-5; 10 bases line up with TRBD1. The J segment lost 6 bases and the V segment lost 3 bases, leaving 6 bases of the junction unmatched. This CDR3 has 15 residues. The germline V gene encodes CDR1 SGDLS and CDR2 YYNGEE. In DNA, the CDR3 is TGTGCCAGCAGCGCCGGGACAGGGGACGGTCAGCCCCAGCATTTT. This codes for CASSAGTGDGQPQHF. The full variable domain, completed using reference TRBV9 and TRBJ1-5, is DSGVTQTPKHLITATGQRVTLRCSPRSGDLSVYWYQQSLDQGLQFLIQYYNGEERAKGNILERFSAQQFPDLHSELNLSSLELGDSALYFCASSAGTGDGQPQHFGDGTRLSIL.

This clone has just one count. V usage is TRBV28 and J usage is TRBJ2-7; 8 bases line up with TRBD2. V dropped 3 bases and J dropped 6; count of bases not matched to a gene: 7. In germline, CDR1 is MDHEN, CDR2 SYDVKM. The CDR3 is 14 residues long. CDR3 in DNA: TGTGCCAGCAGTTTTACGGGAGGGCCTCTCGAGCAGTACTTC. It yields the protein CASSFTGGPLEQYF. Combining the CDR3 with reference TRBV28 and TRBJ2-7 gives the whole variable domain DVKVTQSSRYLVKRTGEKVFLECVQDMDHENMFWYRQDPGLGLRLIYFSYDVKMKEKGDIPEGYSVSREKKERFSLILESASTNQTSMYLCASSFTGGPLEQYFGPGTRLTVT.

This clone was counted only a few times. The genes are TRBV5-1 and TRBJ1-4, with 7 bases identical to TRBD1. Germline assignment: CDR1 SGHRS and CDR2 YFSETQ. CDR3 length: 15 residues. Germline trimming cut 4 bases from V and 7 bases from J; bases unmatched to any gene: 10. The CDR3 is CASSKNRGISEKLFF. For the CDR3, the DNA is TGCGCCAGCAGCAAAAACAGGGGCATAAGTGAAAAACTGTTTTTT. Filled out from reference TRBV5-1 and TRBJ1-4, the complete variable domain reads KAGVTQTPRYLIKTRGQQVTLSCSPISGHRSVSWYQQTPGQGLQFLFEYFSETQRNKGNFPGRFSGRQFSNSRSEMNVSTLELGDSALYLCASSKNRGISEKLFFGSGTQLSVL.

This rearrangement joins TRBV30 to TRBJ1-3, with 7 nucleotides matching TRBD1. V shed 0 bases and J 3 bases; nucleotides not matched to a gene: 14. Germline V lookup: CDR1 GTSNPN, CDR2 SVGIG (reference sequence). The CDR3 has 18 residues. The CDR3 here is CAWSVLRGRGQVGNTIYF. The CDR3 DNA is TGTGCCTGGAGTGTACTACGGGGTAGGGGGCAGGTTGGAAACACCATATATTTT. Supplemented by reference TRBV30 and TRBJ1-3, the full variable domain reads SQTIHQWPATLVQPVGSPLSLECTVEGTSNPNLYWYRQAAGRGLQLLFYSVGIGQISSEVPQNLSASRPQDRQFILSSKKLLLSDSGFYLCAWSVLRGRGQVGNTIYFGEGSWLTVV.